Presented here are 25 T cell receptor beta chains from one specimen sequenced in a study of T-cell memory formation after mild COVID-19. TCRdb independently ran MiXCR on the 5' RACE reads; one entry per CDR3 protein. The sample yields just over 400,000 distinct CDR3 sequences, 23% seen once. Material: PBMCs or a T cell subset sorted from them (not recorded which). The source is an adult woman who had mild COVID-19 (a few samples of this study predate the infection). Cell type and time point are not known.

This chain's CDR3 is CAIAPSGPSGSKRNEQYF. CDR3 nucleotide sequence: TGTGCCATCGCTCCATCAGGACCTAGCGGGAGTAAACGCAACGAGCAGTACTTC. The genes are TRBV10-3 and TRBJ2-7; 10 bases agree with TRBD2. With 8 bases clipped from V and 5 bases from J, the junction kept 21 bases outside the gene matches. The germline V gene encodes CDR1 ENHRY and CDR2 SYGVKD. The CDR3 totals 18 residues.

This clonotype was observed a few times. The V call is TRBV29-1, the J call TRBJ1-1, with D perhaps TRBD1 (5 bases). The V and J ends lost 3 bases and 3 bases respectively, with 8 bases between them. Germline lookup yields CDR1 SQVTM and CDR2 ANQGSEA. The CDR3 runs to 12 residues. In DNA, the CDR3 is TGCAGCGTTGACAGGGCCGACACTGAAGCTTTCTTT. As protein: CSVDRADTEAFF.

V and J are TRBV3-1 and TRBJ2-3; 9 nucleotides match TRBD1. Trimming took 4 bases from V and 5 from J; bases not matched to a gene: 10. CDR3 length equals 16 residues. Germline CDR1 LGHDT, CDR2 YNNKEL (reference sequence). The CDR3 loop is CASSLRSQGARDTQYF. The DNA of the CDR3 is TGTGCCAGCAGCCTAAGGTCACAGGGGGCTAGAGATACGCAGTATTTT.

This clonotype showed up just a few times. An end of the junction differs from the germline gene, which may be a read error. The chain combines TRBV29-1 with TRBJ2-1, with no clear D. The CDR3 extends over 13 amino acids. Per germline, CDR1 SQVTM and CDR2 ANQGSEA. The CDR3 DNA is TGCAGCGTTGAAGATCTAAGGCAAGGATCGTTGATCTTC. Its translation: CSVEDLRQGSLIF.

Only a few counts were recorded for this clonotype. The V gene is TRBV12-3 or TRBV12-4, the J gene TRBJ2-4; TRBD1 or TRBD2 may be the D gene (5 bases each). CDR3 length: 17 residues. The V end lost 1 base, the J end lost 0 bases, and 13 bases lay between the germline ends. The CDR3 DNA follows: TGTGCCAGCAGTTTAGGACGGGGACCCTTAGCCAAAAACATTCAGTACTTC. This encodes CASSLGRGPLAKNIQYF.

The rearrangement uses TRBV3-1 and TRBJ1-2; D perhaps matches TRBD1 (5 bases). There are 14 residues in the CDR3. Germline V gene data show CDR1 as LGHDT and CDR2 as YNNKEL (reference sequence). Trimming shortened V by 1 base and J by 8 bases, and 14 bases separated the two germline ends. Written as DNA, the CDR3 is TGTGCCAGCAGCCAAGGTTTACAGGATCAAGGCTACACCTTC. Its protein is CASSQGLQDQGYTF.

The CDR3 protein is CASSLDLSGNEQFF. Here the CDR3 DNA reads TGCGCCAGCAGCTTGGATCTTAGCGGCAATGAGCAGTTCTTC. The V call is TRBV5-1, the J call TRBJ2-1; D may be TRBD2 (6 bases). The CDR3 is made up of 14 amino acids. The germline CDR1 and CDR2 sequences are SGHRS and YFSETQ. The V and J ends lost 0 bases and 6 bases respectively, with 10 bases between them.

The V call is TRBV4-1, the J call TRBJ1-2; TRBD1 might be the D (5 bases). In germline, CDR1 is MGHRA, CDR2 YSYEKL. CDR3 length equals 15 residues. V shed 0 bases and J shed 4 bases, with 12 bases lying between them. CDR3 sequence: CASSQDPGVGYGYTF. The CDR3 bases are TGCGCCAGCAGCCAAGATCCGGGGGTAGGCTATGGCTACACCTTC.

This clonotype was counted only a few times. The J gene is TRBJ2-3, the V gene TRBV19, with D possibly matching TRBD2 (6 bases). The germline gives CDR1 LNHDA, CDR2 SQIVND (reference sequence). Trimming took off 7 bases at V and 1 base at J, with 9 bases between the two ends. The CDR3 has 13 residues. The CDR3: CASKTRGTDTQYF. CDR3 bases: TGTGCCAGTAAGACTAGAGGCACAGATACGCAGTATTTT.

The chain combines TRBV9 with TRBJ1-1; D perhaps matches TRBD1 (6 bases). The ends were cut back, 3 bases at V and 4 bases at J, with 13 bases in the middle. This CDR3 comprises 14 residues. Germline CDR1 reads SGDLS; CDR2 reads YYNGEE. The CDR3 spells CASSGHPGVTEAFF. The DNA of the CDR3 is TGTGCCAGCAGCGGCCATCCAGGGGTCACTGAAGCTTTCTTT.

The CDR3: CASRTGTDTEAFF. DNA for the CDR3: TGTGCCAGCAGAACAGGGACGGACACTGAAGCTTTCTTT. The chain combines TRBV18 with TRBJ1-1; perhaps TRBD1 as D (6 bases). In germline, CDR1 is KGHSH, CDR2 LQKENI. Between the trimmed V and J ends, which lost 8 bases and 3 bases, there was a span of 13 bases. The CDR3 spans 13 residues.

The genes are TRBV29-1 and TRBJ2-1, with a weak D call TRBD2 (6 bases). The CDR3 totals 15 residues. Germline CDR1 reads SQVTM; CDR2 reads ANQGSEA. The germline V and J ends were trimmed by 2 bases and 0 bases, with 11 bases remaining between them. The CDR3 protein is CSVERRENSYNEQFF. The CDR3 DNA sequence: TGCAGCGTTGAACGACGGGAGAACTCCTACAATGAGCAGTTCTTC.

This clonotype was counted between two and nine times. The rearrangement links TRBV2 to TRBJ2-3; the D gene is possibly TRBD2 (6 bases). The germline gives CDR1 SNHLY, CDR2 FYNNEI. Trimming shortened V by 6 bases and J by 0 bases, and 13 bases separated the two germline ends. CDR3 length: 15 residues. The CDR3 nucleotides read TGTGCCAGCAGGGTAGCGGCCGTTAGCACAGATACGCAGTATTTT. It is translated as CASRVAAVSTDTQYF.

This chain connects TRBV7-9 to TRBJ2-7, with D possibly being TRBD1 or TRBD2 (5 bases each). This CDR3 region has 12 residues. Germline V gene data show CDR1 as SEHNR and CDR2 as FQNEAQ (reference sequence). V lost 10 bases and J 1 base, leaving 11 bases between the germline ends. The CDR3 loop is CATGDGSYEQYF. In nucleotides, the CDR3 is TGTGCCACCGGGGACGGTTCCTACGAGCAGTACTTC.

The chain carries TRBV7-9 and TRBJ2-7; no clear D gene. The CDR3 length is 14 residues. V lost 5 bases to trimming and J lost 5 bases, with 16 bases between them. Germline assignment: CDR1 SEHNR and CDR2 FQNEAQ (reference sequence). CDR3 nucleotides: TGTGCCAGCAGCAGAGGCCAGCATTCCGACGAGCAGTACTTC. Its translation is CASSRGQHSDEQYF.

In this sample, this clonotype turned up a few times. The chain combines TRBV12-3 or TRBV12-4 with TRBJ2-5; D not certain. With 8 bases removed from V and 0 bases from J, the gap between germline ends came to 10 bases. The CDR3 has 13 amino acids. The CDR3 here is CASRPQNQETQYF. The DNA for the CDR3 is TGTGCCAGCCGCCCACAAAACCAAGAGACCCAGTACTTC.

The V and J genes are TRBV5-1 and TRBJ2-1, with 9 bases lining up with TRBD2. The V gene's germline CDR1 is SGHRS and CDR2 YFSETQ. This CDR3 is built from 16 residues. After removal of 0 bases from V and 9 bases from J, the junction contained 10 bases not matched to a gene. The CDR3 nucleotides read TGCGCCAGCAGCTTGGACCTAGCGGGAATAGAGGTTGAGCAGTTCTTC. Residues: CASSLDLAGIEVEQFF.

The genes are TRBV6-2 or TRBV6-3 and TRBJ2-7, with 10 bases matching TRBD2. This CDR3 spans 15 amino acids. Trimming cost V 5 bases and J 1 base; bases outside gene matches: 5. The V gene's germline CDR1 is MNHEY and CDR2 SVGEGT. Written as DNA, the CDR3 is TGTGCCAGCAGTGACGGACTAGCGGTATCCTACGAGCAGTACTTC. It translates to CASSDGLAVSYEQYF.

The V call is TRBV6-1, the J call TRBJ2-5; D is uncertain. The CDR3 length is 14 residues. Germline values: CDR1 MNHNS, CDR2 SASEGT. V was cut by 2 bases and J by 2 bases, with 9 bases left in between. CDR3 protein: CASSEIGGQETQYF. The DNA for the CDR3 is TGTGCCAGCAGTGAAATTGGTGGGCAAGAGACCCAGTACTTC.

The chain recombines TRBV19 with TRBJ1-3; TRBD1 matches at 11 bases. The CDR3 is 16 residues long. Trimming took 7 bases from V and 4 from J; bases not matched to a gene: 9. CDR1 LNHDA and CDR2 SQIVND come from the germline V gene (reference sequence). The CDR3 is CASTAGQGAYGNTIYF. CDR3 DNA: TGTGCCAGTACCGCCGGACAGGGGGCTTACGGAAACACCATATATTTT.

The chain links TRBV5-1 to TRBJ2-1; TRBD1 aligns across 10 bases. There are 15 residues in the CDR3. Germline V CDR1 and CDR2: SGHRS, YFSETQ. J lost 9 bases, V lost 5 bases, and 11 bases had no gene match. CDR3 amino acids: CASRQSGQGFSEQFF. The CDR3 coding sequence is TGCGCCAGCAGACAATCGGGACAGGGGTTCTCTGAGCAGTTCTTC. Based on the CDR3 plus reference TRBV5-1 and TRBJ2-1, the full variable domain is KAGVTQTPRYLIKTRGQQVTLSCSPISGHRSVSWYQQTPGQGLQFLFEYFSETQRNKGNFPGRFSGRQFSNSRSEMNVSTLELGDSALYLCASRQSGQGFSEQFFGPGTRLTVL.

The chain uses TRBV11-2 and TRBJ2-1; 9 bases are shared with TRBD2. This CDR3 spans 16 amino acids. The V gene's germline CDR1 is SGHAT and CDR2 FQNNGV. Unmatched junction bases numbered 7, after V lost 0 bases and J lost 7 bases. The CDR3 DNA reads as TGTGCCAGCAGCTTAGATTTTAGCGGGAGTAGAAATGAGCAGTTCTTC. It specifies CASSLDFSGSRNEQFF.

A few counts support this clonotype. This chain joins TRBV12-3 or TRBV12-4 and TRBJ2-7, with 10 bases fitting TRBD1. The CDR3 is 16 amino acids. After removal of 4 bases from V and 4 bases from J, the junction contained 10 bases not matched to a gene. CDR3 bases: TGTGCCAGCAGTTCCAGCGGACAGGGGGGGGCTTACGAGCAGTACTTC. Its translation: CASSSSGQGGAYEQYF.

This clonotype was found a few times. V usage is TRBV7-2 and J usage is TRBJ1-5, with a tentative D call TRBD1 (5 bases). This CDR3 is built from 14 residues. Trimming stripped 5 bases from V and 8 bases from J, with 16 bases between. Germline CDR1 and CDR2: SGHTA and FQGNSA. The CDR3 DNA is TGTGCCAGCAGCCGAACCCGGGACGTGGAGCCCCAGCATTTT. Protein sequence: CASSRTRDVEPQHF. Full variable domain (remainder filled in from reference TRBV7-2 and TRBJ1-5): GAGVSQSPSNKVTEKGKDVELRCDPISGHTALYWYRQSLGQGLEFLIYFQGNSAPDKSGLPSDRFSAERTGGSVSTLTIQRTQQEDSAVYLCASSRTRDVEPQHFGDGTRLSIL.

V is TRBV20-1 and J is TRBJ2-7; a weak D match, TRBD2 (5 bases). Per germline, CDR1 DFQATT and CDR2 SNEGSKA (reference sequence). V was pared by 1 base and J by 4 bases, with 17 bases between. The CDR3 extends over 15 amino acids. The CDR3 DNA is TGCAGTGCTAGAGCTCTAGCCGTCATTGATTACGAGCAGTACTTC. It yields the protein CSARALAVIDYEQYF.